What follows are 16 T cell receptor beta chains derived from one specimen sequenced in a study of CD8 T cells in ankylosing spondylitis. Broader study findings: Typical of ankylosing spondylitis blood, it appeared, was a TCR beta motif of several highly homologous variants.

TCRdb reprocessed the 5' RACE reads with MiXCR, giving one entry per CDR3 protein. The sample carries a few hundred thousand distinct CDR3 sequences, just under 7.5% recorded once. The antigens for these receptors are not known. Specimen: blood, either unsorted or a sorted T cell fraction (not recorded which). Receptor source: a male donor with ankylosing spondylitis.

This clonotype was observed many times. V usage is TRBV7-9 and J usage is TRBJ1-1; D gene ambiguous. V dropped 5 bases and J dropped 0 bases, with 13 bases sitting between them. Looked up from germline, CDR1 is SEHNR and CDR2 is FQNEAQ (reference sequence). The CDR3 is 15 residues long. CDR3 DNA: TGTGCCAGCAGCCCTAGTGCGTCTTTGAACACTGAAGCTTTCTTT. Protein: CASSPSASLNTEAFF. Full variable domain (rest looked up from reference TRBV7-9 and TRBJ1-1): DTGVSQNPRHKITKRGQNVTFRCDPISEHNRLYWYRQTLGQGPEFLTYFQNEAQLEKSRLLSDRFSAERPKGSFSTLEIQRTEQGDSAMYLCASSPSASLNTEAFFGQGTRLTVV.

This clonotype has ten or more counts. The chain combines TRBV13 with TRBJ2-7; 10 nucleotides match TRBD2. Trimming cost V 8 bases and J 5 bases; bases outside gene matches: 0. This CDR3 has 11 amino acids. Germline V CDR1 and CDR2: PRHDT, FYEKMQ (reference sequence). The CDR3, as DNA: TGTGCCAGCCTAGCGGGAGACGAGCAGTACTTC. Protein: CASLAGDEQYF.

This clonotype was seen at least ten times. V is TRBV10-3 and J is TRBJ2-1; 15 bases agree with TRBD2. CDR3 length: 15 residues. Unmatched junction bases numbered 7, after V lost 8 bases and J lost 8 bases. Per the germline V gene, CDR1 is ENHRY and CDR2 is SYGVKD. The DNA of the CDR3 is TGTGCCATCGCGACCGGGACTAGCGGGAGGCATGAGCAGTTCTTC. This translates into CAIATGTSGRHEQFF.

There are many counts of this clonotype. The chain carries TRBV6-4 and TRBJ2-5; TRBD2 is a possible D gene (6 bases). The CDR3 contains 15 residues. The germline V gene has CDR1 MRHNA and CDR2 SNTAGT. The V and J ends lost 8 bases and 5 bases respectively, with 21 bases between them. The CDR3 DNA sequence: TGTGCCAGCGGGGAGACGTACGGGGGTCTGGAGACCCAGTACTTC. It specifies CASGETYGGLETQYF.

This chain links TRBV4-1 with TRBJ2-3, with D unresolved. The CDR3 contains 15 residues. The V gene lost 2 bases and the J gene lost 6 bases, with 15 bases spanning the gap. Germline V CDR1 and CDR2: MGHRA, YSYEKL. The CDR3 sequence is CASSQSSLVGDTQYF. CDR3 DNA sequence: TGCGCCAGCAGCCAAAGCTCGCTGGTAGGGGATACGCAGTATTTT.

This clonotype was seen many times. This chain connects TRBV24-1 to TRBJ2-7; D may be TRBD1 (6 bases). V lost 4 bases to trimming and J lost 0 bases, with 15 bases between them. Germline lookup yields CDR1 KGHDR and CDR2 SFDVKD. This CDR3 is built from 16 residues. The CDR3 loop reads CATSDPRTAYSYEQYF. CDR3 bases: TGTGCCACCAGTGACCCCCGGACAGCCTACTCCTACGAGCAGTACTTC.

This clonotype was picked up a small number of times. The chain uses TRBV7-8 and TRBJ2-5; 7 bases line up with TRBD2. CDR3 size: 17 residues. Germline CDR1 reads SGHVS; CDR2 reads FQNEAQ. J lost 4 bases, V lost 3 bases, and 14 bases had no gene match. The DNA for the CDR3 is TGTGCCAGCAGCTTTTCTTATGCGGGAGCCCCCCCAGAGACCCAGTACTTC. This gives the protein CASSFSYAGAPPETQYF.

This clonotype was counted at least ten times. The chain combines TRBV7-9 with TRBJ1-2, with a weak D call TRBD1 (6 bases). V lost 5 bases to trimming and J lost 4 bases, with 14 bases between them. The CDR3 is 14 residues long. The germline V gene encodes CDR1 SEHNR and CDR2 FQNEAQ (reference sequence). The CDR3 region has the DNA TGTGCCAGCAGCCCGACAGGTCTTCTCTATGGCTACACCTTC. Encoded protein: CASSPTGLLYGYTF.

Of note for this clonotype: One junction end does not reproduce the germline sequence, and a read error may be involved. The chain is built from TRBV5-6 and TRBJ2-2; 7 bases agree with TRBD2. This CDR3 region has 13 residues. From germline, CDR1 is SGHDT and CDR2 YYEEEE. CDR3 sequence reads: CASPRLAPGELIF. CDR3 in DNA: TGTGCCAGCCCGAGACTAGCCCCCGGGGAGCTGATTTTT.

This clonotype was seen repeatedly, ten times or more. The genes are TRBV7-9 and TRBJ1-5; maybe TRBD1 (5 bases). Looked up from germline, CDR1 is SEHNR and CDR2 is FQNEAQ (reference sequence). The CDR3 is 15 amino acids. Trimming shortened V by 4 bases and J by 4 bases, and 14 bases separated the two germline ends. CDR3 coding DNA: TGTGCCAGCAGCTCGCCGGGGGGAGCAAATCAGCCCCAGCATTTT. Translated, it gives CASSSPGGANQPQHF.

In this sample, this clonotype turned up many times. The DNA of the CDR3 is TGTGCCAGCAGCATAGGGACTAGCGGCCCTTGGAGAACAGATACGCAGTATTTT. It is translated as CASSIGTSGPWRTDTQYF. The J gene is TRBJ2-3, the V gene TRBV11-2; 11 bases are a match to TRBD2. Per germline, CDR1 SGHAT and CDR2 FQNNGV. V lost 5 bases, J lost 3 bases, and 13 bases stayed unmatched. There are 18 residues in the CDR3. Supplemented by reference TRBV11-2 and TRBJ2-3, the full variable domain reads EAGVAQSPRYKIIEKRQSVAFWCNPISGHATLYWYQQILGQGPKLLIQFQNNGVVDDSQLPKDRFSAERLKGVDSTLKIQPAKLEDSAVYLCASSIGTSGPWRTDTQYFGPGTRLTVL.

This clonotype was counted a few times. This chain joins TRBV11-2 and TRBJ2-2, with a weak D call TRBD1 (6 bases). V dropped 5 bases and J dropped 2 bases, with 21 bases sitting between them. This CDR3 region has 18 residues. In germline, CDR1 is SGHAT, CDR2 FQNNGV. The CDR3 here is CASSRLLARTDNTGELFF. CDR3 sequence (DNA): TGTGCCAGCAGCCGCTTACTGGCCCGGACAGACAACACCGGGGAGCTGTTTTTT.

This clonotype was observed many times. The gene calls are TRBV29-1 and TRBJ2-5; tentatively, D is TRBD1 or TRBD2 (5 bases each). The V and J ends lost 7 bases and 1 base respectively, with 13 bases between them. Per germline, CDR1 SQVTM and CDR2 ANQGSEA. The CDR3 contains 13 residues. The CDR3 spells CSAITGTQETQYF. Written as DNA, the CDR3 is TGCAGCGCAATAACCGGGACCCAAGAGACCCAGTACTTC. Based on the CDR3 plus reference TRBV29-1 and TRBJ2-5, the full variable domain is SAVISQKPSRDICQRGTSLTIQCQVDSQVTMMFWYRQQPGQSLTLIATANQGSEATYESGFVIDKFPISRPNLTFSTLTVSNMSPEDSSIYLCSAITGTQETQYFGPGTRLLVL.

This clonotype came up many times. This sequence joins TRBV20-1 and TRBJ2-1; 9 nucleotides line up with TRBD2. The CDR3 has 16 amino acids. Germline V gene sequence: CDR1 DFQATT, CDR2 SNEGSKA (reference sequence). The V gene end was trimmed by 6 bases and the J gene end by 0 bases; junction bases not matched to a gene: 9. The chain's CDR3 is CSASDLAGSSYNEQFF. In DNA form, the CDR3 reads TGCAGTGCCAGCGACCTAGCGGGGAGCTCCTACAATGAGCAGTTCTTC.

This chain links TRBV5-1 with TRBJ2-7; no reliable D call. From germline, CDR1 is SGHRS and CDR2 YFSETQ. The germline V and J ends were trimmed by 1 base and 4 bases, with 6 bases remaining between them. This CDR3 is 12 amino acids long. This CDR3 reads CASSLYDYEQYF. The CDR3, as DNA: TGCGCCAGCAGCTTGTACGATTACGAGCAGTACTTC.

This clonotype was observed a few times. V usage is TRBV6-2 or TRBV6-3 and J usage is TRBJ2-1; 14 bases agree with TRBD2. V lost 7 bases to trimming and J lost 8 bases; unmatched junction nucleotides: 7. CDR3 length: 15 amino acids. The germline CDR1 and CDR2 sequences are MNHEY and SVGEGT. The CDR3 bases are TGTGCCAGCATTCCCGGACTAGCGGGGGGCGATGAGCAGTTCTTC. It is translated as CASIPGLAGGDEQFF.